This is a list of T cell receptor beta chains from one sample in a study of blood T cell repertoires in COVID-19. This table comes from immunoSEQ multiplex PCR, and its TCRdb copy is limited to in-frame clones, with some not included. The data show 180,000 or so clones, approximately 80% seen once. The sequenced material came from peripheral blood. The source is a woman between 35 and 50 years old with COVID-19, enrolled during active disease. Each CDR3 is given with its conserved first and last residue. Fields, in order: clone size, D gene, V gene, CDR3 protein. The D gene is left open where the match is weak. Some rows mark clone size as missing; the rest say once, few, many or name a class of expanded clone.

abundance: -; d_gene: -; v_gene: TRBV20-1; CDR3aa: CSAPRSNTQYF
abundance: -; d_gene: -; v_gene: TRBV12-1; CDR3aa: CASSFLGGIIADTQYF
abundance: -; d_gene: -; v_gene: TRBV4-1; CDR3aa: CASSRAASSYEQYF
abundance: -; d_gene: TRBD2; v_gene: TRBV5-4; CDR3aa: CASSLGLLAGGTDTQYF
abundance: -; d_gene: -; v_gene: TRBV10-3; CDR3aa: CAISESGLPGNQPQHF
abundance: -; d_gene: -; v_gene: TRBV15; CDR3aa: CAANPPAKYGYTF
abundance: -; d_gene: TRBD1; v_gene: TRBV5-5; CDR3aa: CASSPIAGQGDNEQFF
abundance: once; d_gene: TRBD2; v_gene: TRBV28; CDR3aa: CASSPAGPGGTDNEQFF
abundance: -; d_gene: -; v_gene: TRBV24-1; CDR3aa: CATSRASSFANYGYTF
abundance: -; d_gene: TRBD2; v_gene: TRBV27; CDR3aa: CASSLAGLAGPNTGELFF
abundance: -; d_gene: TRBD2; v_gene: TRBV3-1/TRBV3-2; CDR3aa: CASSLAGGPGEQYF
abundance: -; d_gene: -; v_gene: TRBV6-6; CDR3aa: CASTPGVSQPQHF
abundance: -; d_gene: -; v_gene: TRBV18; CDR3aa: CASSPYTEAFF
abundance: -; d_gene: TRBD1; v_gene: TRBV18; CDR3aa: CASSPIGGGTGQPQHF
abundance: few; d_gene: -; v_gene: TRBV27; CDR3aa: CASSSYGYTF
abundance: -; d_gene: TRBD2; v_gene: TRBV9; CDR3aa: CASSGSGLDPNTQYF
abundance: -; d_gene: TRBD1; v_gene: TRBV9; CDR3aa: CASSGLDRLAGTDTQYF
abundance: -; d_gene: -; v_gene: TRBV12-5; CDR3aa: CASGLVLFGRGPSGANVLTF
abundance: -; d_gene: -; v_gene: TRBV18; CDR3aa: CASSPPFGEGTEAFF
abundance: -; d_gene: TRBD1; v_gene: TRBV7-3; CDR3aa: CASSSGQGRNTEAFF
abundance: -; d_gene: TRBD2; v_gene: TRBV6-5; CDR3aa: CASIGGVSEQFF
abundance: -; d_gene: -; v_gene: TRBV27; CDR3aa: CASSLRGNNEQFF
abundance: -; d_gene: TRBD2; v_gene: TRBV9; CDR3aa: CASSAGTSFPDTQYF
abundance: -; d_gene: -; v_gene: TRBV4-1; CDR3aa: CASSQVAVTGDGYTF
abundance: -; d_gene: TRBD1; v_gene: TRBV28; CDR3aa: CASSSLTGLSSYNEQFF
abundance: -; d_gene: -; v_gene: TRBV11-2; CDR3aa: CASSPRGGPNTGELFF
abundance: -; d_gene: -; v_gene: TRBV4-1; CDR3aa: CASSQDPVDHFNTEAFF
abundance: -; d_gene: TRBD1; v_gene: TRBV7-2; CDR3aa: CASSGITGGETQYF
abundance: -; d_gene: -; v_gene: TRBV6-1; CDR3aa: CASSELTGINEQYF
abundance: -; d_gene: TRBD1; v_gene: TRBV19; CDR3aa: CASTGQGIGELFF
abundance: once; d_gene: -; v_gene: TRBV19; CDR3aa: CASSINSGDYNEQFF
abundance: -; d_gene: -; v_gene: TRBV11-2; CDR3aa: CASSLDLVNTIYF
abundance: -; d_gene: -; v_gene: TRBV12-5; CDR3aa: CASGGEPRDSNYEQYF
abundance: -; d_gene: TRBD2; v_gene: TRBV4-2; CDR3aa: CASSQVRGGPYEQYF
abundance: -; d_gene: -; v_gene: TRBV10-1; CDR3aa: CASSHNWGRGVSAEQFF
abundance: -; d_gene: TRBD1; v_gene: TRBV6-5; CDR3aa: CASMMWGQGNQPQHF
abundance: -; d_gene: -; v_gene: TRBV29-1; CDR3aa: CSVGAIEQFF
abundance: -; d_gene: TRBD2; v_gene: TRBV24-1; CDR3aa: CATSDPPWERGTGELFF
abundance: -; d_gene: TRBD2; v_gene: TRBV9; CDR3aa: CASSVGSGSRNEQFF
abundance: -; d_gene: TRBD2; v_gene: TRBV7-8; CDR3aa: CASSLPGFGAGVRDEQYF
abundance: -; d_gene: -; v_gene: TRBV19; CDR3aa: CASRGSINSPLHF
abundance: -; d_gene: TRBD1; v_gene: TRBV28; CDR3aa: CASSLFSGQGSYGYTF
abundance: -; d_gene: TRBD1; v_gene: TRBV6-5; CDR3aa: CASRKQGAPDTQYF
abundance: -; d_gene: -; v_gene: TRBV20-1; CDR3aa: CSASYGTRQYF
abundance: -; d_gene: TRBD2; v_gene: TRBV18; CDR3aa: CASSPRLTRVAGGLPGANVLTF
abundance: -; d_gene: -; v_gene: TRBV5-1; CDR3aa: CASSLTQAGKTQYF
abundance: -; d_gene: -; v_gene: TRBV6-5; CDR3aa: CASSYSRGSDGYTF
abundance: -; d_gene: -; v_gene: TRBV24-1; CDR3aa: CATSVARGPNEQFF
abundance: -; d_gene: TRBD1; v_gene: TRBV5-1; CDR3aa: CASSLRGQGKETQYF
abundance: -; d_gene: TRBD1; v_gene: TRBV29-1; CDR3aa: CSGGQGSEAFF
abundance: -; d_gene: -; v_gene: TRBV28; CDR3aa: CASSFRGRGADTQYF